This T cell receptor beta chain derives from a study of immune evolution from preneoplasia to lung adenocarcinoma. Study-level information: HLA loss of heterozygosity: approximately 7.5% AIS, about 15% MIA, roughly 30% ADC, none AAH.

Whole-study results and caveats: Top clone frequencies peaked in normal lung, apparently declining through invasive adenocarcinoma. Normal lung had highest clonality; later lesions appeared denser, more diverse.

Macro-dissection enriched premalignant or tumor cells before nucleic acid extraction. About this clone itself: The target antigen is unknown.

Measured with immunoSEQ multiplex PCR; TCRdb has only the in-frame clones, and not every one. The sample has around 20,000 clones; roughly 80% are singletons. Germline V gives CDR1 SGHRS, CDR2 YFSETQ. V lost 2 bases to trimming and J lost 2 bases; unmatched junction nucleotides: 9. The CDR3 has 16 residues. The sequence came from a person in their sixties with lung adenocarcinoma. Sequenced material: FFPE invasive lung adenocarcinoma tissue. The chain carries TRBV5-1 and TRBJ1-2; 7 bases are a match to TRBD1. The CDR3 protein is CASSFSPTGANYGYTF. The CDR3 DNA sequence: TGCGCCAGCAGCTTCTCCCCAACAGGGGCCAACTATGGCTACACCTTC.